The 12 T cell receptor beta chains below were found in one sample sequenced in a study of response to subunit inactivated influenza vaccine (dated by TCRdb to 2017 to 2018). The library was made by RT-PCR. The sequencing machine was an Illumina HiSeq 2500. TCRdb handled the public reads itself, with Q25 trimming in fastp and clone calling in MiXCR, and kept productive beta chains. Identical CDR3 protein sequences are pooled into one entry, listed with their most common genes and DNA. In all, the sample holds 630,000 or so distinct CDR3 sequences, and around a sixth of those were seen once. The ten largest clonotypes hold around 10% of the sample. Sample: PBMCs from blood, taken about 11 days after vaccination. The receptor source for this set is a man between 45 and 60 years old who received an inactivated influenza vaccine. Donor details come from another sample of the same person, matched by shared clones.

Only a few counts were recorded for this clonotype. The chain carries TRBV7-3 and TRBJ2-1; unclear D gene. Deletions cut 0 bases from V and 4 bases from J, with 7 bases between. This CDR3 spans 14 amino acids. Germline CDR1 SGHTA, CDR2 FQGTGA. CDR3 sequence reads: CASSLTMGYNEQFF. The CDR3 DNA reads as TGTGCCAGCAGCTTAACTATGGGGTACAATGAGCAGTTCTTC.

A few counts support this clonotype. The germline gene is not matched at one end of the junction; a read error may be the cause. V usage is TRBV29-1 and J usage is TRBJ2-3; the D is unclear. The CDR3 consists of 11 residues. The germline V gene has CDR1 SQVTM and CDR2 ANQGSEA. In DNA form, the CDR3 reads TGCAGCGGTGAACGCACAGATACGCAGTATTTT. It is translated as CSGERTDTQYF.

This clonotype was detected a few times. The CDR3 spells CASSPTSGGNNEQFF. CDR3 coding DNA: TGTGCCAGCTCACCGACTAGCGGGGGGAACAATGAGCAGTTCTTC. This chain uses TRBV18 with TRBJ2-1, with 13 bases fitting TRBD2. Germline V gene lookup returns CDR1 KGHSH and CDR2 LQKENI. The CDR3 has 15 amino acids. After removal of 3 bases from V and 5 bases from J, the junction contained 1 base not matched to a gene.

The rearrangement links TRBV7-8 to TRBJ2-5; D assignment may be TRBD1 or TRBD2 (5 bases each). This CDR3 contains 15 residues. The germline CDR1 and CDR2 sequences are SGHVS and FQNEAQ. Trimming stripped 4 bases from V and 5 bases from J, with 17 bases between. The CDR3 region is CASSYTGTQAETQYF. In DNA, the CDR3 is TGTGCCAGCAGCTACACCGGGACGCAGGCGGAGACCCAGTACTTC.

The V gene is TRBV29-1, the J gene TRBJ1-1; D gene uncertain. Trimming took off 1 base at V and 1 base at J, with 7 bases between the two ends. Per the germline V gene, CDR1 is SQVTM and CDR2 is ANQGSEA. CDR3 size: 13 residues. The CDR3 spells CSVEGRANTEAFF. The CDR3 bases are TGCAGCGTTGAAGGACGGGCGAACACTGAAGCTTTCTTT. Looking up the rest from reference TRBV29-1 and TRBJ1-1 gives the full variable domain: SAVISQKPSRDICQRGTSLTIQCQVDSQVTMMFWYRQQPGQSLTLIATANQGSEATYESGFVIDKFPISRPNLTFSTLTVSNMSPEDSSIYLCSVEGRANTEAFFGQGTRLTVV.

The chain combines TRBV7-2 with TRBJ2-3; D gene uncertain. The CDR3 contains 17 residues. Per the germline V gene, CDR1 is SGHTA and CDR2 is FQGNSA. V dropped 1 base and J dropped 1 base, with 15 bases sitting between them. The CDR3 bases are TGTGCCAGCAGCTTAGTCCGGAGTCCCACACGCACAGATACGCAGTATTTT. It encodes CASSLVRSPTRTDTQYF. Full variable domain (outside the CDR3, taken from reference TRBV7-2 and TRBJ2-3): GAGVSQSPSNKVTEKGKDVELRCDPISGHTALYWYRQSLGQGLEFLIYFQGNSAPDKSGLPSDRFSAERTGGSVSTLTIQRTQQEDSAVYLCASSLVRSPTRTDTQYFGPGTRLTVL.

DNA for the CDR3: TGTGCCAGCCGAGCAAGGACAGGGTTTAGCACAGATACGCAGTATTTT. Encoded protein: CASRARTGFSTDTQYF. The chain recombines TRBV27 with TRBJ2-3; TRBD1 matches 8 bases. The CDR3 sequence is 16 residues long. V was clipped by 8 bases and J by 0 bases; unmatched bases: 10. CDR1 and CDR2 from the germline V gene are MNHEY and SMNVEV (reference sequence).

The rearrangement uses TRBV7-8 and TRBJ1-2; no clear D gene. Trimming took 5 bases from V and 2 from J, leaving 9 bases between them. The CDR3 has 13 amino acids. Germline assignment: CDR1 SGHVS and CDR2 FQNEAQ. The CDR3 nucleotides read TGTGCCAGCAGCCCCCCCAGCAACTATGGCTACACCTTC. Amino acid sequence: CASSPPSNYGYTF. The whole variable domain, remainder taken from reference TRBV7-8 and TRBJ1-2, is GAGVSQSPRYKVAKRGQDVALRCDPISGHVSLFWYQQALGQGPEFLTYFQNEAQLDKSGLPSDRFFAERPEGSVSTLKIQRTQQEDSAVYLCASSPPSNYGYTFGSGTRLTVV.

This clonotype was detected only a few times. The rearrangement joins TRBV28 to TRBJ2-3; TRBD1 is a possible D gene (5 bases). The CDR3 totals 11 residues. In germline, CDR1 is MDHEN, CDR2 SYDVKM. With 6 bases removed from V and 5 bases from J, the gap between germline ends came to 6 bases. Here the CDR3 reads CASRGVDTQYF. CDR3 DNA sequence: TGTGCCAGCAGAGGGGTAGATACGCAGTATTTT.

A few counts support this clonotype. The chain carries TRBV28 and TRBJ2-7; unclear D gene. Germline V CDR1 and CDR2: MDHEN, SYDVKM. This CDR3 comprises 14 residues. The V and J ends lost 3 bases and 6 bases respectively, with 15 bases between them. CDR3 residues: CASSFPQDNSEQYF. CDR3 coding DNA: TGTGCCAGCAGTTTCCCGCAGGATAACAGCGAGCAGTACTTC.

The V call is TRBV11-1, the J call TRBJ2-1; TRBD2 matches 15 bases. Trimming removed 2 bases from V and 0 bases from J; junction bases left unmatched: 5. CDR3 length: 19 residues. Germline V gene lookup returns CDR1 SGHAT and CDR2 FQDESV (reference sequence). CDR3 sequence: CASSLSGLAGGISYNEQFF. CDR3 nucleotides: TGTGCCAGCAGCTTATCGGGACTAGCGGGAGGAATCTCCTACAATGAGCAGTTCTTC.

The V gene is TRBV7-2, the J gene TRBJ2-2; 10 nucleotides match TRBD1. Germline-derived CDR1 and CDR2 are SGHTA and FQGNSA. CDR3 length: 16 amino acids. V trimming: 4 bases; J trimming: 6 bases; junction bases outside the gene matches: 8. CDR3 in amino acids: CASSSAGTGVAGELFF. The CDR3 DNA reads TGTGCCAGCAGCTCCGCCGGGACAGGGGTCGCCGGGGAGCTGTTTTTT. The whole variable domain, filled in from reference TRBV7-2 and TRBJ2-2, reads GAGVSQSPSNKVTEKGKDVELRCDPISGHTALYWYRQSLGQGLEFLIYFQGNSAPDKSGLPSDRFSAERTGGSVSTLTIQRTQQEDSAVYLCASSSAGTGVAGELFFGEGSRLTVL.